This T cell receptor beta chain was captured by sequencing in a study of lymphopenia after photon versus proton radiotherapy. Points from the study as a whole: Post-nadir diversity loss with photons came from oligoclonal expansion, particularly CD8+ Temra cells. Photon-treated patients lost naive T cells and TCR diversity; proton-treated stayed stable.

V trimming: 4 bases; J trimming: 3 bases; junction bases outside the gene matches: 2. This CDR3 has 14 residues. Germline CDR1 and CDR2: MGHDK and SYGVNS. With regard to this clone: Its antigen is not identified.

Repertoires were generated with immunoSEQ multiplex PCR, while TCRdb's copy carries only in-frame clones and drops some. The sample carries approximately 50,000 clones, approximately 82% recorded once. Sample: peripheral blood, taken from a patient treated with photon-based radiotherapy. This chain links TRBV25-1 with TRBJ2-3; 9 positions agree with TRBD2. This clonotype was sampled from a man between 45 and 60 years old with gastric cancer. In DNA, the CDR3 is TGTGCCAGCAGTGTAGCGGGAGAGACAGATACGCAGTATTTT. Translated: CASSVAGETDTQYF.